These 26 T cell receptor beta chains were sequenced from one sample in a study of OX40 agonist ivuxolimab in advanced cancers. Assay: immunoSEQ multiplex PCR; the TCRdb copy retains only in-frame clones and omits some. The sample gives 60,000 to 80,000 clones, roughly nine tenths of which show up once; about 0.45% is in the top ten. The starting material was CD4+ or CD8+ T cells sorted from blood, obtained in a trial of the OX40 agonist ivuxolimab. These receptors came from an adult with an advanced solid tumor such as melanoma, head and neck, liver or kidney cancer.

The chain uses TRBV18 and TRBJ1-1; a possible D gene is TRBD1 (6 bases). V dropped 0 bases and J dropped 6 bases, with 20 bases sitting between them. The CDR3 consists of 17 residues. Germline V gene sequence: CDR1 KGHSH, CDR2 LQKENI. The chain's CDR3 is CASSPPGAGVLAAEAFF. The CDR3 DNA follows: TGTGCCAGCTCACCACCGGGAGCAGGGGTGTTGGCGGCTGAAGCTTTCTTT.

The chain is built from TRBV18 and TRBJ1-1; no firm D call. Trimming cost V 3 bases and J 0 bases, with 11 bases left between them. The length of the CDR3 is 15 residues. CDR1 is KGHSH and CDR2 is LQKENI in the germline V gene. CDR3 region: CASSPGAEMNTEAFF. The CDR3, as DNA: TGTGCCAGCTCACCGGGCGCAGAGATGAACACTGAAGCTTTCTTT.

The chain employs TRBV27 and TRBJ2-2; 7 bases match TRBD1. CDR3 length: 16 residues. Germline CDR1 and CDR2: MNHEY and SMNVEV (reference sequence). V trimming: 5 bases; J trimming: 5 bases; junction bases outside the gene matches: 11. In DNA form, the CDR3 reads TGTGCCAGCAGTGATGCCGTGACAGGGAATACCGGGGAGCTGTTTTTT. Translated: CASSDAVTGNTGELFF.

The V and J genes are TRBV6-1 and TRBJ2-7; 13 bases are a match to TRBD2. The germline V gene has CDR1 MNHNS and CDR2 SASEGT. This CDR3 region has 16 residues. The ends lost 3 bases at V and 2 bases at J; junction bases unmatched: 4. The CDR3 DNA sequence: TGTGCCAGCAGTGAGACCGGGACTAGCGGGACCTACGAGCAGTACTTC. This codes for CASSETGTSGTYEQYF.

V usage is TRBV19 and J usage is TRBJ2-7, with 7 positions matching TRBD1. V shed 7 bases and J 1 base; nucleotides not matched to a gene: 10. The CDR3 consists of 15 residues. Looked up from germline, CDR1 is LNHDA and CDR2 is SQIVND (reference sequence). The CDR3 sequence: CASKVGGQTSYEQYF. The DNA of the CDR3 is TGTGCCAGTAAAGTAGGGGGACAGACATCCTACGAGCAGTACTTC. The full variable domain, rest sourced from reference TRBV19 and TRBJ2-7, is DGGITQSPKYLFRKEGQNVTLSCEQNLNHDAMYWYRQDPGQGLRLIYYSQIVNDFQKGDIAEGYSVSREKKESFPLTVTSAQKNPTAFYLCASKVGGQTSYEQYFGPGTRLTVT.

The chain employs TRBV10-3 and TRBJ1-1; D uncertain. V was pared by 8 bases and J by 4 bases, with 14 bases between. The CDR3 loop spans 13 amino acids. Germline V gives CDR1 ENHRY, CDR2 SYGVKD. CDR3 nucleotides: TGTGCCATCCTGCCCCTTCGGGGCACTGAAGCTTTCTTT. Residues: CAILPLRGTEAFF.

The genes are TRBV7-6 and TRBJ2-5, with D tentatively TRBD1 (5 bases). This CDR3 is 17 amino acids long. Looked up from germline, CDR1 is SGHVS and CDR2 is FNYEAQ. The V and J ends lost 3 bases and 8 bases respectively, with 25 bases between them. The CDR3 region has the DNA TGTGCCAGCAGCTTGCCGGGCCTATCGACAGCAAGTCGTACCCAGTACTTC. Translation gives CASSLPGLSTASRTQYF.

The chain employs TRBV10-2 and TRBJ2-3, with 10 positions matching TRBD2. Looked up from germline, CDR1 is WSHSY and CDR2 is SAAADI. This CDR3 is 15 amino acids long. J lost 1 base, V lost 7 bases, and 5 bases had no gene match. This CDR3 reads CASKRGTSGTDTQYF. The CDR3 DNA is TGCGCCAGCAAGAGAGGGACTAGCGGCACAGATACGCAGTATTTT.

The chain links TRBV7-5 to TRBJ2-7; TRBD2 reflects the table's D call only, with no check against the DNA. TRBV7-5 is classified as a pseudogene. CDR3 length: 17 amino acids. CDR3 in DNA: TGTGTCAGAAGCTTATCATGCTTGCTAGCGGGATCATACGAGCAGTACTTC. Translation: CVRSLSCLLAGSYEQYF.

The V call is TRBV15, the J call TRBJ2-7; tentative D call: TRBD1 (7 bases). Looked up from germline, CDR1 is LNHNV and CDR2 is YYDKDF (reference sequence). The CDR3 runs 13 residues. The V end lost 3 bases, the J end lost 3 bases, and 9 bases lay between the germline ends. The CDR3 coding sequence is TGTGCCACCAGCAGCCAGGGGGGCTACGAGCAGTACTTC. It codes for CATSSQGGYEQYF. Using reference TRBV15 and TRBJ2-7 for the parts outside the CDR3, the full variable domain is DAMVIQNPRYQVTQFGKPVTLSCSQTLNHNVMYWYQQKSSQAPKLLFHYYDKDFNNEADTPDNFQSRRPNTSFCFLDIRSPGLGDTAMYLCATSSQGGYEQYFGPGTRLTVT.

Here the CDR3 reads CASSSRDRNLETQYF. CDR3 sequence (DNA): TGTGCCAGCAGCTCCCGGGACAGAAACCTAGAAACGCAGTATTTT. The chain uses TRBV6-6 and TRBJ2-3; the match to TRBD1 covers 7 bases. The CDR3 loop spans 15 amino acids. The germline V gene encodes CDR1 MNHNY and CDR2 SVGAGI (reference sequence). V shed 6 bases and J 9 bases; nucleotides not matched to a gene: 15.

V gene TRBV2 combines with J gene TRBJ2-1; 9 bases are a match to TRBD2. The CDR3 consists of 15 residues. The germline V gene has CDR1 SNHLY and CDR2 FYNNEI. V was pared by 4 bases and J by 5 bases, with 6 bases of the junction left unmatched. The CDR3 sequence is CASSGGSGRDNEQFF. The CDR3 coding sequence is TGTGCCAGCAGTGGAGGTAGCGGGAGAGACAATGAGCAGTTCTTC.

This clone turned up a few times. The J gene is TRBJ2-1, the V gene TRBV4-1; 8 bases align to TRBD2. Germline CDR1 MGHRA, CDR2 YSYEKL. This CDR3 is 15 amino acids long. V was clipped by 2 bases and J by 5 bases; unmatched bases: 5. The chain's CDR3 is CASSQPGTRNNEQFF. CDR3 sequence (DNA): TGCGCCAGCAGCCAACCCGGGACTAGGAACAATGAGCAGTTCTTC.

V is TRBV15 and J is TRBJ2-5; 7 positions match TRBD1. The length of the CDR3 is 15 residues. Germline loops: CDR1 LNHNV, CDR2 YYDKDF (reference sequence). J lost 1 base, V lost 1 base, and 3 bases had no gene match. The CDR3 reads CATSRGQGLQETQYF. As DNA, the CDR3 is TGTGCCACCAGCAGAGGACAGGGTCTCCAAGAGACCCAGTACTTC.

This chain joins TRBV28 and TRBJ1-2; D gene uncertain. V lost 3 bases and J lost 2, with 13 bases in between. The V gene's germline CDR1 is MDHEN and CDR2 SYDVKM. The CDR3 has 15 residues. The CDR3 region is CASSFSLYDNYGYTF. For the CDR3, the DNA is TGTGCCAGCAGTTTTAGCCTCTACGACAACTATGGCTACACCTTC.

The chain has TRBV19 and TRBJ2-5; 8 bases map to TRBD2. The CDR3 sequence is 16 residues long. V lost 3 bases to trimming and J lost 5 bases; unmatched junction nucleotides: 11. Germline lookup yields CDR1 LNHDA and CDR2 SQIVND (reference sequence). The DNA for the CDR3 is TGTGCCAGTAGTATTACCGGGACTAGATATGGGGAGACCCAGTACTTC. Amino acids: CASSITGTRYGETQYF.

The V gene is TRBV5-5, the J gene TRBJ2-5; no clear D. CDR1 is SGHKS, CDR2 YYEKEE, per germline (reference sequence). V lost 0 bases and J lost 1, with 7 bases in between. This CDR3 comprises 14 residues. CDR3 region: CASSLGASQETQYF. DNA for the CDR3: TGTGCCAGCAGCTTGGGGGCGAGCCAAGAGACCCAGTACTTC.

The V and J genes are TRBV19 and TRBJ1-5, with TRBD1 matching over 9 bases. The CDR3 is 18 amino acids. After removal of 5 bases from V and 0 bases from J, the junction contained 11 bases not matched to a gene. Per germline, CDR1 LNHDA and CDR2 SQIVND (reference sequence). Here the CDR3 reads CASSLSGTGSDSNQPQHF. CDR3 sequence (DNA): TGTGCCAGTAGTTTATCCGGGACAGGGAGTGATAGCAATCAGCCCCAGCATTTT.

V usage is TRBV11-2 and J usage is TRBJ2-2; tentatively, D is TRBD2 (6 bases). V was trimmed by 5 bases and J by 2 bases, leaving 9 bases between them. The CDR3 extends over 14 amino acids. Per germline, CDR1 SGHAT and CDR2 FQNNGV. CDR3 sequence (DNA): TGTGCCAGCAGCCTCGGGACTAACACCGGGGAGCTGTTTTTT. Residues: CASSLGTNTGELFF.

V and J are TRBV10-3 and TRBJ2-1, with a weak D call TRBD2 (5 bases). The CDR3 is made up of 13 amino acids. Trimming pared 5 bases from V and 3 bases from J, leaving 8 bases between. Germline V gene lookup returns CDR1 ENHRY and CDR2 SYGVKD. CDR3 DNA: TGTGCCATCAGTACTAGGAGCTACAATGAGCAGTTCTTC. Translation: CAISTRSYNEQFF.

The chain combines TRBV4-2 with TRBJ2-5; TRBD2 matches at 7 bases. With V trimmed by 0 bases and J by 4 bases, 11 bases remained unmatched. The CDR3 totals 17 residues. Germline V lookup: CDR1 LGHNA, CDR2 YNFKEQ. CDR3 sequence reads: CASSQDQASGWGETQYF. The CDR3 DNA is TGTGCCAGCAGCCAAGATCAGGCTAGCGGATGGGGAGAGACCCAGTACTTC.

The chain couples TRBV2 to TRBJ2-2; 11 bases are a match to TRBD1. This CDR3 region has 13 residues. V trimming: 11 bases; J trimming: 5 bases; junction bases outside the gene matches: 4. The V gene's germline CDR1 is SNHLY and CDR2 FYNNEI. The CDR3 coding sequence is TGTGCCGGACAGGGGGCTCGGACCGGGGAGCTGTTTTTT. Translation gives CAGQGARTGELFF.

CDR3 nucleotide sequence: TGTGCCAGCAGCCCAAGTTCCCGGGGGGGCTACACCTTC. Translation: CASSPSSRGGYTF. The chain couples TRBV14 to TRBJ1-2, with D possibly being TRBD1 (5 bases). CDR1 is SGHDN and CDR2 is FVKESK in the germline V gene. Trimming took off 4 bases at V and 8 bases at J, with 14 bases between the two ends. The CDR3 runs to 13 residues.

The rearrangement joins TRBV6-1 to TRBJ2-5, with 11 positions matching TRBD1. Trimming took 7 bases from V and 4 from J; bases not matched to a gene: 5. Germline values: CDR1 MNHNS, CDR2 SASEGT. The CDR3 covers 14 residues. The CDR3 region has the DNA TGTGCCAGCACTGGACAGGGGGCAGGAGAGACCCAGTACTTC. This sequence encodes CASTGQGAGETQYF.

The chain has TRBV5-4 and TRBJ2-1; D gene unclear. The germline V gene has CDR1 SGHNT and CDR2 YYREEE (reference sequence). Trimming left V 4 bases short and J 7 bases short, with 21 bases between. The CDR3 consists of 16 residues. Here the CDR3 reads CASSNWLGLSRNEQFF. CDR3 in DNA: TGTGCCAGCAGCAACTGGCTTGGTCTTAGCCGGAATGAGCAGTTCTTC.

This sequence joins TRBV14 and TRBJ2-5; D is unresolved. V lost 5 bases, J lost 0 bases, and 10 bases lay in between. The CDR3 spans 14 residues. Germline CDR1 SGHDN, CDR2 FVKESK. The CDR3 region is CASSVQVDQETQYF. For the CDR3, the DNA is TGTGCCAGCAGCGTGCAGGTCGACCAAGAGACCCAGTACTTC.